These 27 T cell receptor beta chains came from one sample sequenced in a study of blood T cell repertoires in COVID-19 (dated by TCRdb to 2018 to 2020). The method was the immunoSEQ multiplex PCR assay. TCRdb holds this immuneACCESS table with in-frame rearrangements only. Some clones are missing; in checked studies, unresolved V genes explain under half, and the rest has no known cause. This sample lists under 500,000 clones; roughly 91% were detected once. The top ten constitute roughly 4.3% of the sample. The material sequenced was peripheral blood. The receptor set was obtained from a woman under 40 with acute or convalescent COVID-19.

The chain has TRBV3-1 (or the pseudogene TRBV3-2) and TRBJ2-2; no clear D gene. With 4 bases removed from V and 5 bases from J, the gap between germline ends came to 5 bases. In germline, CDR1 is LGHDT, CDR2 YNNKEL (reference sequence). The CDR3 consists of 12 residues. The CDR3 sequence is CASSLFTGELFF. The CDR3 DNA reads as TGTGCCAGCAGCCTATTTACCGGGGAGCTGTTTTTT.

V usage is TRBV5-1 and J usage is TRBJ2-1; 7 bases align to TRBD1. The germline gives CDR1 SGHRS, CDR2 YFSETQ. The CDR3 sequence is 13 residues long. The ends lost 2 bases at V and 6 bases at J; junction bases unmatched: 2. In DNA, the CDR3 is TGCGCCAGCAGCTTAGACAGGGTCAATGAGCAGTTCTTC. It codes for CASSLDRVNEQFF.

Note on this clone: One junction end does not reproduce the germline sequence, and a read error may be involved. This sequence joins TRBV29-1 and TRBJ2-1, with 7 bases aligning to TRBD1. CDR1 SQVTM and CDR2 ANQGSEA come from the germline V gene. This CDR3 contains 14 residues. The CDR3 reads CGVEYGTAYNEQFF. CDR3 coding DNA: TGCGGCGTTGAATATGGGACAGCCTACAATGAGCAGTTCTTC.

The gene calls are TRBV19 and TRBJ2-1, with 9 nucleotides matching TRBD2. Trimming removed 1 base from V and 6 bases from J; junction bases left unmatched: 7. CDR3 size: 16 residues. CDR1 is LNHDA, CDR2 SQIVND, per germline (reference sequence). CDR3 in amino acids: CASSIAPGTSRNEQFF. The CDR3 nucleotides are TGTGCCAGTAGTATAGCTCCCGGGACTAGCCGCAATGAGCAGTTCTTC.

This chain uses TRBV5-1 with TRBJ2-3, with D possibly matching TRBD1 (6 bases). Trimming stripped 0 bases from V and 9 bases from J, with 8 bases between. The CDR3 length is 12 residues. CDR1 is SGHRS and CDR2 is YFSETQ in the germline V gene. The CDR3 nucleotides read TGCGCCAGCAGCTTGGAGGGGGAAACGCAGTATTTT. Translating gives CASSLEGETQYF. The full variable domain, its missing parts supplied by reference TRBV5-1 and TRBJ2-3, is KAGVTQTPRYLIKTRGQQVTLSCSPISGHRSVSWYQQTPGQGLQFLFEYFSETQRNKGNFPGRFSGRQFSNSRSEMNVSTLELGDSALYLCASSLEGETQYFGPGTRLTVL.

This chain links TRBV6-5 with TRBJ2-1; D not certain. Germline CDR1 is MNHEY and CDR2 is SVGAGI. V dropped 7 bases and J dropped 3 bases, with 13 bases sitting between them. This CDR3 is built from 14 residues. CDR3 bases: TGTGCCAGCAACCCGGCCAGGTTCTACAATGAGCAGTTCTTC. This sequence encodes CASNPARFYNEQFF.

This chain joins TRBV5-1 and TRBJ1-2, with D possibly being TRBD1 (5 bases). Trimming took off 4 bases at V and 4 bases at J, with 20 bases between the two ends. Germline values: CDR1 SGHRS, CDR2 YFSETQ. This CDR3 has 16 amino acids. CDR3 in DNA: TGCGCCAGCAGCCCTGGGGGAGGGACGAATATCTATGGCTACACCTTC. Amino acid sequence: CASSPGGGTNIYGYTF.

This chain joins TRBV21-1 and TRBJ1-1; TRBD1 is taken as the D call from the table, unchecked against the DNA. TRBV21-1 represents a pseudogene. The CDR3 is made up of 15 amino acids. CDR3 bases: TGTGCCAGCAGCCAACGGACAGGCCCGAACACTGAAGCTTTCTTT. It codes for CASSQRTGPNTEAFF.

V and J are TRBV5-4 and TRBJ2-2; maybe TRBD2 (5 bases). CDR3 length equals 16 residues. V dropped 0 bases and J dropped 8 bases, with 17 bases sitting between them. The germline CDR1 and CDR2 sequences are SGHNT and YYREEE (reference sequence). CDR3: CASSLASGSLRGELFF. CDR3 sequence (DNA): TGTGCCAGCAGCTTGGCTTCGGGGAGCCTGCGTGGGGAGCTGTTTTTT.

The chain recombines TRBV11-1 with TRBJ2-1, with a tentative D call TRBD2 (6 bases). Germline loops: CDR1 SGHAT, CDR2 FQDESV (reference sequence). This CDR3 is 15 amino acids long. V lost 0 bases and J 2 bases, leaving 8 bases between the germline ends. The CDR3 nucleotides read TGTGCCAGCAGCTTAGCGGGGGGACCCTACAATGAGCAGTTCTTC. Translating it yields CASSLAGGPYNEQFF.

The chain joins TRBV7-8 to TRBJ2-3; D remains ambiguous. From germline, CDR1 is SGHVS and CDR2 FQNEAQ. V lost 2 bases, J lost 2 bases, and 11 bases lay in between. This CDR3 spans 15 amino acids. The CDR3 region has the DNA TGTGCCAGCAGCTTAAGTTACAGTTTCACAGATACGCAGTATTTT. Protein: CASSLSYSFTDTQYF.

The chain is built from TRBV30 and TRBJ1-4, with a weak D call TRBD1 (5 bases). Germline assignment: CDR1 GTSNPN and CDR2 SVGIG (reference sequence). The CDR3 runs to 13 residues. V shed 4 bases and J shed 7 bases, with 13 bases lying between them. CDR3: CAWTSGLGEKLFF. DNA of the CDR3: TGTGCCTGGACCTCAGGGCTCGGTGAAAAACTGTTTTTT.

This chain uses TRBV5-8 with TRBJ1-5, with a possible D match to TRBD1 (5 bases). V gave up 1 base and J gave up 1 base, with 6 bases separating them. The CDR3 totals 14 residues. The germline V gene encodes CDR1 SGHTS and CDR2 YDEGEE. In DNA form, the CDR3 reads TGTGCCAGCAGCTTGAGGGGCAGCAATCAGCCCCAGCATTTT. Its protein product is CASSLRGSNQPQHF.

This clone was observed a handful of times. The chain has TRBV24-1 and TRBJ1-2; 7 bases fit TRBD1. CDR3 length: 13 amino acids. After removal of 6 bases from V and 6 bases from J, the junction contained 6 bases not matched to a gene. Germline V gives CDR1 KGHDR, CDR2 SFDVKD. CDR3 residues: CATSPGGRNGYTF. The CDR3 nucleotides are TGTGCCACCAGTCCAGGGGGTCGCAATGGCTACACCTTC.

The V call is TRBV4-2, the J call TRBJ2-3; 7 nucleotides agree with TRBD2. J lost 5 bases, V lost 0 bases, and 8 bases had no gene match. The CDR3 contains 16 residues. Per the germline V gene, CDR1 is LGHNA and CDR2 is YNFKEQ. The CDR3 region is CASSQEMASGGDTQYF. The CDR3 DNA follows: TGTGCCAGCAGCCAAGAAATGGCTAGCGGCGGAGATACGCAGTATTTT.

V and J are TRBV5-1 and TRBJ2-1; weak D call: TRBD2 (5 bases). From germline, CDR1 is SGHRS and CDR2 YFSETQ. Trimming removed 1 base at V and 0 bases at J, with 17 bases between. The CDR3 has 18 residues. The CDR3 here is CASSLLALSVSSYNEQFF. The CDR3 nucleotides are TGCGCCAGCAGCTTGCTGGCCCTTAGCGTGAGCTCCTACAATGAGCAGTTCTTC. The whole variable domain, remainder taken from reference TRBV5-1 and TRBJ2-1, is KAGVTQTPRYLIKTRGQQVTLSCSPISGHRSVSWYQQTPGQGLQFLFEYFSETQRNKGNFPGRFSGRQFSNSRSEMNVSTLELGDSALYLCASSLLALSVSSYNEQFFGPGTRLTVL.

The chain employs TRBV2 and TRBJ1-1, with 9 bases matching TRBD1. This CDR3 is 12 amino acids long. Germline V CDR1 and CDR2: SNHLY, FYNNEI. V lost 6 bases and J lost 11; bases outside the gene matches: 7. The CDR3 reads CASSGTGYEAFF. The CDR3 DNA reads TGTGCCAGCAGCGGGACAGGGTATGAGGCTTTCTTT.

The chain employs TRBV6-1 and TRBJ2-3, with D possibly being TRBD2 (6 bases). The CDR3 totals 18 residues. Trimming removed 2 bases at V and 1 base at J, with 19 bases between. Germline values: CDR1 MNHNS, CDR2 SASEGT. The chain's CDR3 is CASSEPLARKMGTDTQYF. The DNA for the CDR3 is TGTGCCAGCAGTGAACCTCTAGCGCGAAAGATGGGCACAGATACGCAGTATTTT.

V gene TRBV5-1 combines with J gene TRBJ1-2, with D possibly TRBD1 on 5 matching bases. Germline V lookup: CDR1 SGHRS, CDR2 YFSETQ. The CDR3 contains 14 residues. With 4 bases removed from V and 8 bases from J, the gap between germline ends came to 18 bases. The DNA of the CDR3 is TGCGCCAGCAGCCTCGACCATCAGGGTTGGGGCTACACCTTC. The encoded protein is CASSLDHQGWGYTF. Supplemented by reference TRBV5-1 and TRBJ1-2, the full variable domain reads KAGVTQTPRYLIKTRGQQVTLSCSPISGHRSVSWYQQTPGQGLQFLFEYFSETQRNKGNFPGRFSGRQFSNSRSEMNVSTLELGDSALYLCASSLDHQGWGYTFGSGTRLTVV.

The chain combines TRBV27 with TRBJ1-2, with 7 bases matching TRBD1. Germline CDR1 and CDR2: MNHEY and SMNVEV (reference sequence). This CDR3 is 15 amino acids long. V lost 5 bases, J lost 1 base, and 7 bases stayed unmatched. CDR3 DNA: TGTGCCAGCAGTAACCGCCGGGACAGTAACTATGGCTACACCTTC. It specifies CASSNRRDSNYGYTF.

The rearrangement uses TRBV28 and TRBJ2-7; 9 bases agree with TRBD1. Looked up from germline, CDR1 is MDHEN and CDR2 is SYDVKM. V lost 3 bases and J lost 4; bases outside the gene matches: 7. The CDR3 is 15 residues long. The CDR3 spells CASSFSTGGTYEQYF. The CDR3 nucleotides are TGTGCCAGCAGTTTCTCGACAGGGGGGACTTACGAGCAGTACTTC.

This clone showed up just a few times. This chain's CDR3 is CASSSGYQPQHF. As DNA, the CDR3 is TGTGCCAGCAGTTCGGGGTATCAGCCCCAGCATTTT. The rearrangement uses TRBV12-3 or TRBV12-4 and TRBJ1-5; D is uncertain. V was pared by 4 bases and J by 5 bases, with 6 bases between. The length of the CDR3 is 12 residues.

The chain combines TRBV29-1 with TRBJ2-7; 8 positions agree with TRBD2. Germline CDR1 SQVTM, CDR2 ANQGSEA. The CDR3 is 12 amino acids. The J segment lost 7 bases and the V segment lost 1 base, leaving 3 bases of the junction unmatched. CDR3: CSVEGVAGEQYF. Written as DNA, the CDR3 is TGCAGCGTTGAAGGAGTAGCGGGGGAGCAGTACTTC.

This CDR3 reads CASSPGGGSSYNEQFF. The CDR3 DNA reads TGCGCCAGCAGTCCGGGCGGGGGGTCCTCCTACAATGAGCAGTTCTTC. J is TRBJ2-1 and V is TRBV23-1, with 8 bases lining up with TRBD2. TRBV23-1 is identified as an open reading frame with a role that is uncertain. The CDR3 spans 16 residues. V shed 4 bases, J shed 0 bases, and the junction held 5 bases outside the gene matches.

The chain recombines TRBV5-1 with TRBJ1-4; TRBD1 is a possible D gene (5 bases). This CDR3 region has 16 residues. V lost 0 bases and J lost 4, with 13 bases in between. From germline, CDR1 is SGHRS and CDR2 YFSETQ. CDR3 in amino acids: CASSLGQPKSNEKLFF. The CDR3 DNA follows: TGCGCCAGCAGCTTGGGACAGCCCAAAAGTAATGAAAAACTGTTTTTT.

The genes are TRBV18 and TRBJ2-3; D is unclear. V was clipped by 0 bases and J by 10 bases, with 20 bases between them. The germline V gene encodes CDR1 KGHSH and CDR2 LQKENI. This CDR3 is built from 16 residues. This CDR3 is CASSPPHTTWSVPQYF. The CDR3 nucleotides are TGTGCCAGCTCACCACCGCATACTACCTGGAGTGTTCCGCAGTATTTT.

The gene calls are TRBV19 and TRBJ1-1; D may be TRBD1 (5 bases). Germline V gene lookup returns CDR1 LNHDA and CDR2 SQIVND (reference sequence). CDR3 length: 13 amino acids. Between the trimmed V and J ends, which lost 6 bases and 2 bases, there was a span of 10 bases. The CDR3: CASRGTGNTEAFF. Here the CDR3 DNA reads TGTGCCAGTAGGGGGACTGGCAACACTGAAGCTTTCTTT.